These T cell receptor beta chains were read from a single sample in a study of T cell responses to AZD1222 COVID-19 vaccine. The table came from immunoSEQ multiplex PCR; TCRdb's copy has only in-frame clones and leaves some out. This sample yields 55,000 to 65,000 clones, of which over 70% are seen a single time; under 15% belongs to the top ten. The material was peripheral blood, obtained on day 0 of AZD1222 vaccination. The receptors were gathered from an adult in good health. CDR3s include the opening cysteine and the closing phenylalanine or tryptophan. The order of the fields is D gene, J gene, V gene, clone size, CDR3 DNA, CDR3 protein. D genes are given only for firm matches. The listing skips clone size in some rows; elsewhere it reads once, few, many or a size class.

d_gene: TRBD2
j_gene: TRBJ2-2
v_gene: TRBV3-1/TRBV3-2
abundance: .
CDR3nt: TGTGCCAGCAGCCGTTCTAGCGGGAGTGTCGGGGAGCTGTTTTTT
CDR3aa: CASSRSSGSVGELFF

d_gene: .
j_gene: TRBJ2-2
v_gene: TRBV9
abundance: .
CDR3nt: TGTGCCAGCAGCGTAGCTAGCACCGGGGAGCTGTTTTTT
CDR3aa: CASSVASTGELFF

d_gene: .
j_gene: TRBJ1-4
v_gene: TRBV7-6
abundance: .
CDR3nt: TGTGCCAGCAGCTTAAGTGCTGTAACTAATGAAAAACTGTTTTTT
CDR3aa: CASSLSAVTNEKLFF

d_gene: TRBD2
j_gene: TRBJ2-5
v_gene: TRBV5-1
abundance: .
CDR3nt: TGCGCCAGCACCCCGAGTAGCGGGAATGCAGAGACCCAGTACTTC
CDR3aa: CASTPSSGNAETQYF

d_gene: .
j_gene: TRBJ1-1
v_gene: TRBV5-1
abundance: .
CDR3nt: TGCGCCAGCAGCTTGGAAGACTTCGAGCAATACTTT
CDR3aa: CASSLEDFEQYF

d_gene: .
j_gene: TRBJ2-5
v_gene: TRBV5-6
abundance: .
CDR3nt: TGTGCCAGCAGCTTGGTGGGGCCCACGGAGACCCAGTACTTC
CDR3aa: CASSLVGPTETQYF

d_gene: .
j_gene: TRBJ1-1
v_gene: TRBV5-6
abundance: .
CDR3nt: TGTGCCAGCAGCCGCGTTGGGGGGCGGACTGAAGCTTTCTTT
CDR3aa: CASSRVGGRTEAFF

d_gene: .
j_gene: TRBJ1-2
v_gene: TRBV7-9
abundance: once
CDR3nt: TGTGCCAGCAGCTTGGTGGGGTATGGCTACACCTTC
CDR3aa: CASSLVGYGYTF

d_gene: .
j_gene: TRBJ1-1
v_gene: TRBV5-8
abundance: few
CDR3nt: TGTGCCAGCAGCTCCGGGACGGTGGGAGACACTGAAGCTTTCTTT
CDR3aa: CASSSGTVGDTEAFF

d_gene: .
j_gene: TRBJ1-5
v_gene: TRBV28
abundance: .
CDR3nt: TGTGCCAGCAGTTTAGGGAGCAATCAGCCCCAGCATTTT
CDR3aa: CASSLGSNQPQHF

d_gene: .
j_gene: TRBJ2-3
v_gene: TRBV11-3
abundance: .
CDR3nt: TGTGCCAGCAGCTTTAGCTGGGGAACCACAGATACGCAGTATTTT
CDR3aa: CASSFSWGTTDTQYF

d_gene: .
j_gene: TRBJ1-4
v_gene: TRBV14
abundance: few
CDR3nt: TGTGCCAGCAGCCCACAAGGAAGGGGACGTGAAAAACTGTTTTTT
CDR3aa: CASSPQGRGREKLFF

d_gene: .
j_gene: TRBJ2-5
v_gene: TRBV7-3
abundance: .
CDR3nt: TGTGCCAGCAGCTTAGAAGTGGGGGAGACCCAGTACTTC
CDR3aa: CASSLEVGETQYF

d_gene: .
j_gene: TRBJ2-1
v_gene: TRBV9
abundance: .
CDR3nt: TGTGCCAGCAGCGTAGGAGGCGGAGGGCAGGGGAATGAGCAGTTCTTC
CDR3aa: CASSVGGGGQGNEQFF

d_gene: TRBD1
j_gene: TRBJ2-7
v_gene: TRBV3-1/TRBV3-2
abundance: .
CDR3nt: TGTGCCAGCAGCCAAGATTACGGCAGGGGGCGCGAGCAGTACTTC
CDR3aa: CASSQDYGRGREQYF

d_gene: .
j_gene: TRBJ1-1
v_gene: TRBV19
abundance: .
CDR3nt: TGTGCCAGTGGCATGACAGATAACACTGAAGCTTTCTTT
CDR3aa: CASGMTDNTEAFF

d_gene: .
j_gene: TRBJ1-4
v_gene: TRBV6-5
abundance: .
CDR3nt: TGTGCCAGCTCTCGAAGCCCCAATGAAAAACTGTTTTTT
CDR3aa: CASSRSPNEKLFF

d_gene: .
j_gene: TRBJ1-4
v_gene: TRBV30
abundance: .
CDR3nt: TGTGCCACTTCAAAGGGCAAAGGACCAAGCCAAAAACTGTTTTTT
CDR3aa: CATSKGKGPSQKLFF

d_gene: TRBD1
j_gene: TRBJ2-7
v_gene: TRBV30
abundance: .
CDR3nt: TGTGCCTGGAGAGCGCCGGGACAGGGGGTTTACGAGCAGTACTTC
CDR3aa: CAWRAPGQGVYEQYF

d_gene: .
j_gene: TRBJ2-7
v_gene: TRBV21-1
abundance: .
CDR3nt: TGTGCCAGCAGGACCGGACTAGCGGGATCTTCCTACGAGCAGTACTTC
CDR3aa: CASRTGLAGSSYEQYF

d_gene: .
j_gene: TRBJ1-1
v_gene: TRBV2
abundance: .
CDR3nt: TGTGCCAGCTCCATTTCAGGGGTAACTGAAGCTTTCTTT
CDR3aa: CASSISGVTEAFF

d_gene: .
j_gene: TRBJ2-1
v_gene: TRBV27
abundance: .
CDR3nt: TGTGCCAGCAGTTTGGCGGGACGATCCTACAATGAGCAGTTCTTC
CDR3aa: CASSLAGRSYNEQFF

d_gene: TRBD1
j_gene: TRBJ1-1
v_gene: TRBV14
abundance: .
CDR3nt: TGTGCCAGCAGCCAATCTGGACAGGGGCAAGCTTTCTTT
CDR3aa: CASSQSGQGQAFF

d_gene: .
j_gene: TRBJ1-2
v_gene: TRBV24-1
abundance: .
CDR3nt: TGTGCCACCAGTGACCCAGCAGGGGTTGAATATGGCTACACCTTC
CDR3aa: CATSDPAGVEYGYTF